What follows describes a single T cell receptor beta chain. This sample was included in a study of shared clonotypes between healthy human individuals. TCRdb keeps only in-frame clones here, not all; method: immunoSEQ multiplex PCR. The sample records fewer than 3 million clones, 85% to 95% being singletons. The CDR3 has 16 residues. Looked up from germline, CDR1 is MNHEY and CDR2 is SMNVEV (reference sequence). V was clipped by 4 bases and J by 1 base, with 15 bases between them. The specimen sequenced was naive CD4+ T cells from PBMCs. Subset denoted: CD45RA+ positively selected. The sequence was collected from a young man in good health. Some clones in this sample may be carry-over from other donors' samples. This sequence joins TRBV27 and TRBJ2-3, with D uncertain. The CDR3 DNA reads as TGTGCCAGCAGTTCCCACCGGGTTGCGGGCACAGATACGCAGTATTTT. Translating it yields CASSSHRVAGTDTQYF.